Presented here are 26 T cell receptor beta chains from one specimen sequenced in a study of CD8+ T cells in alopecia areata. Noted treatment: oral pan-JAK inhibitor, 5-10 mg twice daily. cDNA prepared by RNA extraction and subsequent reverse transcription served as the template for sequencing. TCRdb keeps only in-frame clones here, not all; method: immunoSEQ multiplex PCR. Of approximately 280,000 clones listed, roughly 50% are singletons. Material: CD4+ T cells sorted from blood, obtained at week 24, from a patient treated with tofacitinib. All receptors come from a human donor with alopecia areata.

This chain uses TRBV2 with TRBJ2-1; unclear D gene. Germline V gene data show CDR1 as SNHLY and CDR2 as FYNNEI. This CDR3 contains 14 residues. With 4 bases removed from V and 5 bases from J, the gap between germline ends came to 12 bases. The CDR3 spells CASSALTPDNEQFF. The CDR3 coding sequence is TGTGCCAGCAGTGCGCTGACACCAGACAATGAGCAGTTCTTC.

The genes are TRBV6-1 and TRBJ1-1; D possibly corresponds to TRBD1 (6 bases). Trimming cost V 2 bases and J 0 bases, with 19 bases left between them. This CDR3 is 18 amino acids long. Looked up from germline, CDR1 is MNHNS and CDR2 is SASEGT. CDR3 in DNA: TGTGCCAGCAGTGAAAGGATGGGACGGGGGGCGATGAACACTGAAGCTTTCTTT. Amino acids: CASSERMGRGAMNTEAFF.

This clone has more than one count but fewer than ten. The chain links TRBV19 to TRBJ2-1; 8 positions agree with TRBD1. The CDR3 loop spans 14 amino acids. Per germline, CDR1 LNHDA and CDR2 SQIVND (reference sequence). J lost 8 bases, V lost 6 bases, and 9 bases had no gene match. CDR3 sequence reads: CASSPLPGGHEQFF. The CDR3 nucleotides read TGTGCCAGTAGCCCACTTCCAGGGGGCCATGAGCAGTTCTTC.

The chain links TRBV18 to TRBJ1-1; the match to TRBD1 covers 9 bases. V dropped 1 base and J dropped 4; count of bases not matched to a gene: 7. Germline lookup yields CDR1 KGHSH and CDR2 LQKENI. This CDR3 is built from 16 residues. The CDR3: CASSPQQGARGTEAFF. CDR3 DNA: TGTGCCAGCTCACCACAACAGGGGGCGAGGGGCACTGAAGCTTTCTTT.

J is TRBJ2-7 and V is TRBV7-2; D remains ambiguous. The CDR3 consists of 15 residues. The V gene lost 0 bases and the J gene lost 3 bases, with 12 bases spanning the gap. Germline V gene sequence: CDR1 SGHTA, CDR2 FQGNSA. CDR3 amino acids: CASSLAGPPSYEQYF. The CDR3 DNA is TGTGCCAGCAGCTTAGCCGGTCCCCCTAGCTACGAGCAGTACTTC.

This chain joins TRBV9 and TRBJ2-3; D may be TRBD1 (5 bases). The CDR3 has 12 amino acids. Germline V CDR1 and CDR2: SGDLS, YYNGEE. V was clipped by 7 bases and J by 8 bases, with 14 bases between them. The CDR3 bases are TGTGCCAGCGGGGCGACAGTTGCTACGCAGTATTTT. Protein product: CASGATVATQYF.

This clone is a singleton in its sample. The J gene is TRBJ1-1, the V gene TRBV5-4; 8 nucleotides match TRBD1. This CDR3 comprises 17 residues. V dropped 4 bases and J dropped 1; count of bases not matched to a gene: 12. CDR1 and CDR2 from the germline V gene are SGHNT and YYREEE (reference sequence). The CDR3 loop is CASSLLGQGSRNTEAFF. For the CDR3, the DNA is TGTGCCAGCAGCCTACTCGGACAGGGAAGCAGGAACACTGAAGCTTTCTTT.

The V and J genes are TRBV10-3 and TRBJ2-1, with D unclear. This CDR3 is built from 14 residues. Germline CDR1 ENHRY, CDR2 SYGVKD. Trimming took 7 bases from V and 1 from J, leaving 11 bases between them. The CDR3 region has the DNA TGTGCCATCACCGAATCGGGTTCCTACAATGAGCAGTTCTTC. It codes for CAITESGSYNEQFF.

The chain carries TRBV6-5 and TRBJ2-3; TRBD2 agrees at 8 bases. The V and J ends lost 5 bases and 1 base, in that order; junction bases with no gene match: 2. The CDR3 loop spans 14 amino acids. Germline CDR1 and CDR2: MNHEY and SVGAGI. CDR3 coding DNA: TGTGCCAGCAGTAGCGGGGGAGGCACAGATACGCAGTATTTT. It translates to CASSSGGGTDTQYF.

The CDR3 region has the DNA TGTGCCATCAGTGAGTCAGGGACAGACTATGGCTACACCTTC. Its protein is CAISESGTDYGYTF. The rearrangement links TRBV10-3 to TRBJ1-2; the match to TRBD1 covers 7 bases. Germline assignment: CDR1 ENHRY and CDR2 SYGVKD. The CDR3 length is 14 residues. V gave up 0 bases and J gave up 3 bases; unmatched junction bases: 1.

This chain connects TRBV29-1 to TRBJ2-1, with 13 bases that match TRBD2. The CDR3 loop spans 16 amino acids. V lost 2 bases, J lost 2 bases, and 3 bases stayed unmatched. CDR1 is SQVTM and CDR2 is ANQGSEA in the germline V gene. The CDR3 is CSVEIGTSGAYNEQFF. The CDR3 DNA reads TGCAGCGTTGAAATTGGGACTAGCGGGGCCTACAATGAGCAGTTCTTC.

Only a few counts were recorded for this clone. The chain recombines TRBV14 with TRBJ1-2; D unclear. Trimming removed 3 bases at V and 7 bases at J, with 9 bases between. CDR3 length: 12 amino acids. In germline, CDR1 is SGHDN, CDR2 FVKESK. This CDR3 reads CASSQGDGGYTF. DNA for the CDR3: TGTGCCAGCAGCCAGGGAGACGGTGGCTACACCTTC.

This clone has just a few counts. At one boundary the junction diverges from the germline segment, which might be a read error. This sequence joins TRBV18 and TRBJ2-1, with D perhaps TRBD2 (5 bases). CDR3 length equals 12 residues. CDR1 and CDR2 from the germline V gene are KGHSH and LQKENI. DNA of the CDR3: TGTGCCAGCTCATCATCCGGGGAGCCCGCGATCTTC. It specifies CASSSSGEPAIF. The complete variable domain, with remaining parts taken from reference TRBV18 and TRBJ2-1, reads NAGVMQNPRHLVRRRGQEARLRCSPMKGHSHVYWYRQLPEEGLKFMVYLQKENIIDESGMPKERFSAEFPKEGPSILRIQQVVRGDSAAYFCASSSSGEPAIFGPGTRLTVL.

The genes are TRBV2 and TRBJ2-2; D is unclear. The V end was cut by 5 bases, the J end by 1 base, with 5 bases between. The germline V gene encodes CDR1 SNHLY and CDR2 FYNNEI. This CDR3 contains 13 residues. CDR3 in amino acids: CASSRQNTGELFF. The CDR3 bases are TGTGCCAGCAGTCGACAGAACACCGGGGAGCTGTTTTTT.

This clone was seen a handful of times. The V and J genes are TRBV25-1 and TRBJ1-6, with D possibly TRBD1 on 6 matching bases. This CDR3 is built from 17 residues. V was clipped by 2 bases and J by 0 bases, with 11 bases between them. Germline V CDR1 and CDR2: MGHDK, SYGVNS. DNA for the CDR3: TGTGCCAGCAGTGAACGAGGGGGGAGCTCCTATAATTCACCCCTCCACTTT. It codes for CASSERGGSSYNSPLHF.

The gene calls are TRBV6-1 and TRBJ1-2; tentative D call: TRBD1 (6 bases). CDR3 length equals 13 residues. The germline CDR1 and CDR2 sequences are MNHNS and SASEGT. Deletions cut 2 bases from V and 5 bases from J, with 9 bases between. CDR3 sequence: CASSENTGYGYTF. The CDR3 DNA follows: TGTGCCAGCAGTGAAAATACAGGGTATGGCTACACCTTC.

In DNA form, the CDR3 reads TGTGCCAGCAGTTTAAGGCCGATGATCACTGAAGCTTTCTTT. This encodes CASSLRPMITEAFF. J is TRBJ1-1 and V is TRBV28; D unresolved. Germline CDR1 reads MDHEN; CDR2 reads SYDVKM. Trimming shortened V by 2 bases and J by 4 bases, and 11 bases separated the two germline ends. This CDR3 is 14 amino acids long.

The chain joins TRBV5-6 to TRBJ2-3; possibly TRBD1 or TRBD2 for D (6 bases each). The CDR3 runs to 15 residues. Trimming pared 6 bases from V and 2 bases from J, leaving 16 bases between. Germline V gene sequence: CDR1 SGHDT, CDR2 YYEEEE. DNA of the CDR3: TGTGCCAGCAAATTGGGGGCGGGGACCACAGATACGCAGTATTTT. Protein: CASKLGAGTTDTQYF.

This clone was seen more than once but under ten times. J is TRBJ2-3 and V is TRBV19; D perhaps matches TRBD2 (6 bases). Germline loops: CDR1 LNHDA, CDR2 SQIVND (reference sequence). The V end was cut by 6 bases, the J end by 2 bases, with 15 bases between. This CDR3 is built from 15 residues. The CDR3 loop reads CASRGAGQNTDTQYF. The CDR3 coding sequence is TGTGCCAGTAGAGGGGCGGGGCAGAACACAGATACGCAGTATTTT.

The gene calls are TRBV5-1 and TRBJ2-7; 9 bases align to TRBD1. With 4 bases clipped from V and 5 bases from J, the junction kept 10 bases outside the gene matches. There are 15 residues in the CDR3. In germline, CDR1 is SGHRS, CDR2 YFSETQ. In nucleotides, the CDR3 is TGCGCCAGCAGCGCAAGGACAGGGGATAAGGACGAGCAGTACTTC. Amino acids: CASSARTGDKDEQYF.

The V gene is TRBV28, the J gene TRBJ2-6; a weak D match, TRBD1 (6 bases). The CDR3 is made up of 17 amino acids. V was clipped by 6 bases and J by 1 base, with 16 bases between them. Germline loops: CDR1 MDHEN, CDR2 SYDVKM. CDR3 region: CASSLRTRGSGANVLTF. CDR3 coding DNA: TGTGCCAGCAGCTTAAGGACAAGGGGGTCTGGGGCCAACGTCCTGACTTTC.

The chain joins TRBV13 to TRBJ2-5; 7 bases align to TRBD1. The germline CDR1 and CDR2 sequences are PRHDT and FYEKMQ (reference sequence). Trimming took 5 bases from V and 2 from J; bases not matched to a gene: 11. This CDR3 is built from 16 residues. In nucleotides, the CDR3 is TGTGCCAGCAGCCCCCGCGAGACAGGGAATCAAGAGACCCAGTACTTC. Translation: CASSPRETGNQETQYF.

Only a few counts were recorded for this clone. The chain uses TRBV2 and TRBJ2-3; 7 positions agree with TRBD2. J gave up 6 bases and V 4 bases, and 7 bases lay outside the gene matches. The CDR3 consists of 14 residues. Germline values: CDR1 SNHLY, CDR2 FYNNEI. As DNA, the CDR3 is TGTGCCAGCAGTGGTGGCGGGGGATCCGATACGCAGTATTTT. Translation gives CASSGGGGSDTQYF.

The rearrangement joins TRBV6-5 to TRBJ2-3; 7 nucleotides align to TRBD1. The CDR3 runs to 13 residues. From germline, CDR1 is MNHEY and CDR2 SVGAGI. The V segment lost 5 bases and the J segment 5 bases; nucleotides outside the gene matches: 4. The chain's CDR3 is CASSGYRGDTQYF. The CDR3 DNA is TGTGCCAGCAGTGGATACAGGGGAGATACGCAGTATTTT.

This clone was recorded a few times. This rearrangement joins TRBV30 to TRBJ2-4, with D uncertain. In germline, CDR1 is GTSNPN, CDR2 SVGIG (reference sequence). The CDR3 consists of 13 residues. Trimming removed 5 bases at V and 6 bases at J, with 14 bases between. This chain's CDR3 is CAWGTPVGNIQYF. The CDR3 DNA reads TGTGCCTGGGGAACCCCGGTGGGAAACATTCAGTACTTC.

This clone showed up just a few times. The chain carries TRBV29-1 and TRBJ2-1; possibly TRBD2 for D (5 bases). Trimming stripped 6 bases from V and 7 bases from J, with 19 bases between. The germline gives CDR1 SQVTM, CDR2 ANQGSEA. This CDR3 has 14 amino acids. CDR3 sequence reads: CSVEGVIVVNEQFF. The CDR3, as DNA: TGCAGCGTCGAGGGTGTGATAGTGGTTAATGAGCAGTTCTTC.